This entry concerns a single T cell receptor beta chain. This clonotype was counted at least ten times. Its antigen is currently not known. No much larger clonotype is one base removed from it; base qualities were not supplied. These data come from a study of blood T cells in healthy people across ages (dated by TCRdb to the mid-2010s). Describing the broader study: In model experiments, template switching captured roughly one uniquely barcoded TCR beta cDNA molecule for every two T cells. Using deep sequencing normalized with unique cDNA molecular identifiers, the study measured how TCR beta repertoire diversity changes with age. Four age groups were formed from the donors: young (average about 17 years), middle-aged (just under 40), aged (around 62) and long-lived (around 82). To avoid experimental bias, donors of different ages were distributed randomly across sequencing lanes. The study analyzed two additional independent replicas of 1 million unique cDNA reads from the same blood draw for two donors, one aged 18 to 29 and one aged 80 or older. Beyond this particular receptor, the publication reports: Observed TCR beta diversity correlated strongly with the percentage of naive T cells measured by flow cytometry. Donor CMV infection status was unknown, potentially confounding age-related changes in expanded clonotypes. Conclusive comparison of naive and antigen-experienced compartments was prevented by the profiling of bulk unsorted PBMCs. Observed TCR beta diversity per million T cells fell roughly linearly with age, and a significant reduction was already apparent by age around 44. Compared with the aged group, the long-lived group had more naive CD4+ T cells, fewer expanded clones and increased TCR diversity, suggesting age selection. Estimates of total diversity based on one million sequenced T cells were regarded as lower bounds and as underestimates.

The library was built by means of 5' RACE. Sequencing was performed on an Illumina HiSeq 2500. A second PCR of about 6 to 11 cycles was performed with a sample-barcoded 5' primer and a J-beta primer mix. A template-switch 5' adaptor carrying 12 random nucleotides introduced a unique molecular identifier onto each TCR beta cDNA molecule. At least 2.5 million CDR3-containing paired-end reads were obtained from each sample. All of the RNA was converted into first-strand cDNA using the Mint cDNA synthesis kit, with a TRBC-specific oligonucleotide serving as the primer. Following uracil-DNA glycosylase treatment, a first 18-cycle PCR with universal primers M1SS and BC2_uni_R was performed on all cDNA. The authors' pipeline ran thus. For normalization, 1 million high-quality reads were randomly selected from each sample, with every read carrying a distinct molecular identifier. Reads sharing molecular identifiers were discarded rather than binned into consensus sequences. MiTCR, with a Q25 quality threshold and the strictest error-elimination algorithm, was used for CDR3 identification, clonotype clustering and error correction. A nonparametric unseen species model with Euler transformation was used to estimate a lower bound on total TCR beta diversity. TCRdb trimmed the raw reads at Q25, called clones with MiXCR and kept productive beta chains. Each record represents a unique CDR3 protein, reported with the most common genes and DNA among its rows. V and J calls and clone size were set by TCRdb, not the authors. This sample comprises approximately 940,000 distinct CDR3 sequences, about 48% of them detected only once. 13% of the sample is held by the ten biggest clonotypes.

CDR1 and CDR2 were assigned from the germline V gene as SGHTA and FQGNSA. Its CDR3 holds 14 amino acids, cysteine through phenylalanine. Left in the record is the CDR3 DNA by itself, 42 bases read in frame from the first base. The trim is 1 base for V and 10 bases for J, with a gap of 17 bases between the germline ends. The donors were some 36 Caucasian individuals from Russia, aged roughly 6 to 100 years, who were systemically healthy. Each donor gave roughly 11 milliliters of peripheral blood, drawn into EDTA-treated Vacutainer tubes. Ficoll-Paque density-gradient centrifugation was used to isolate PBMCs, with at least 6.5 million per sample. Total RNA was extracted from PBMCs with Trizol reagent, with at least 6 micrograms obtained per sample. For every donor, an aliquot of PBMCs went through flow cytometry to measure the percentages of naive CD45RAhigh/CD27high T cells.

Sequencing was done on a sample of blood. The V gene is TRBV7-2 and the J gene is TRBJ2-7; the D gene is not confidently resolved. This TCR was sampled from a man aged 25-40 years in good health. The sequence in DNA is TGTGCCAGCAGCTTAGAATGGACCGTGGTTCGACAGTACTTC. Translated, this is CASSLEWTVVRQYF.